Listed here are 3 T cell receptor beta chains from one sample, sequenced in a study of blood T cell repertoires in COVID-19 (dated by TCRdb to about 2020). The library was prepared using the immunoSEQ multiplex PCR assay. TCRdb obtained this table from immuneACCESS and retained in-frame rearrangements with V and J assigned. These tables miss some clones; where compared with another copy, unresolved V genes account for less than half of the shortfall, and the remainder is unexplained. In all, the sample holds over 150,000 clones, and 78% of those were seen once. The ten biggest clones cover roughly 1.7% of the sample. Sequenced sample: peripheral blood. These receptors all stem from a man older than 75 with acute or convalescent COVID-19.

This clone occurred once. The chain links TRBV12-5 to TRBJ1-1; 7 nucleotides line up with TRBD1. Germline V CDR1 and CDR2: LGHNT, FRNRAP. J gave up 4 bases and V 0 bases, and 14 bases lay outside the gene matches. The CDR3 consists of 18 residues. CDR3 nucleotide sequence: TGTGCTAGTGGTTTGGTACAACGAAGGGGGCTGGGAGGCACTGAAGCTTTCTTT. It codes for CASGLVQRRGLGGTEAFF.

The chain recombines TRBV19 with TRBJ1-2; no clear D gene. The CDR3 totals 12 residues. Germline V gene sequence: CDR1 LNHDA, CDR2 SQIVND (reference sequence). V was trimmed by 6 bases and J by 6 bases, leaving 11 bases between them. In DNA, the CDR3 is TGTGCCAGTAGGACCGACTGGAATGGCTACACCTTC. Residues: CASRTDWNGYTF. The full variable domain, with the rest looked up from reference TRBV19 and TRBJ1-2, is DGGITQSPKYLFRKEGQNVTLSCEQNLNHDAMYWYRQDPGQGLRLIYYSQIVNDFQKGDIAEGYSVSREKKESFPLTVTSAQKNPTAFYLCASRTDWNGYTFGSGTRLTVV.

The chain recombines TRBV27 with TRBJ2-5; no clear D gene. The CDR3 is made up of 12 amino acids. The germline CDR1 and CDR2 sequences are MNHEY and SMNVEV (reference sequence). With 3 bases removed from V and 5 bases from J, the gap between germline ends came to 7 bases. DNA of the CDR3: TGTGCCAGCAGTTTTCGAGGCGAGACCCAGTACTTC. It codes for CASSFRGETQYF.